This record looks at one T cell receptor (beta chain) sequence and its context. CDR1 and CDR2 (germline): MDHEN, SYDVKM. The ends lost 5 bases at V and 7 bases at J; junction bases unmatched: 14. The CDR3 loop spans 16 amino acids. Measured with immunoSEQ multiplex PCR; TCRdb has only the in-frame clones, and not every one. Of some 95,000 clones listed, around 93% are singletons. The data stem from a study of blood T cell repertoires in COVID-19. Source material: peripheral blood. This TCR came from a human donor with active COVID-19. The donor label of this sample is uncertain. The rearrangement uses TRBV28 and TRBJ1-2; TRBD1 agrees at 9 bases. The CDR3 bases are TGTGCCAGCAGTCTAGTTCCGGGACAGGGTTTCTCTGGCTACACCTTC. Amino acid sequence: CASSLVPGQGFSGYTF.